Included here is one T cell receptor (beta chain) sequence, with context. These data come from a study of T cell changes during pregnancy in multiple sclerosis. Germline V gene lookup returns CDR1 SGHTA and CDR2 FQGTGA. The CDR3 length is 15 residues. V was clipped by 4 bases and J by 0 bases; unmatched bases: 4. Clones were sequenced by immunoSEQ multiplex PCR, and TCRdb holds only the in-frame ones, with some missing. The table has roughly 100,000 clones, 91% seen once; the top ten hold 1.6%. This sequence originates from a female donor with multiple sclerosis, enrolled in a pregnancy study. Sequenced material: peripheral blood, taken before pregnancy. The chain joins TRBV7-3 to TRBJ2-3; the match to TRBD2 covers 7 bases. CDR3 amino acids: CASSSSGPSTDTQYF. Here the CDR3 DNA reads TGTGCCAGCAGCTCTAGCGGACCTAGCACAGATACGCAGTATTTT.